This T cell receptor beta chain was sequenced for a study of T cell repertoires in cytomegalovirus infection. Study overall: Researchers turned to recently identified HLA-C-restricted CMV epitopes as well as well-studied HLA-B-restricted ones. An indication of both CMV infection and matching HLA type came from public TCR beta signatures. Points from the study as a whole: Individuals carrying CMV plus the relevant HLA were identified by cumulative frequency of public TCR beta families. In two of eight donors, the top clonotype was HLA-C-restricted CMV-specific.

V was cut by 8 bases and J by 1 base, with 5 bases left in between. The germline CDR1 and CDR2 sequences are MDHEN and SYDVKM. The CDR3 spans 11 residues. TCRdb reprocessed the reads with MiXCR, giving one entry per CDR3 protein. The data show about 69,000 distinct CDR3 sequences, around 27% seen once. Comment on this clonotype: Its target is not known.

The receptor's source is a human donor in good health (CMV status not recorded). Some clones in this sample may be carry-over from other donors' samples. V gene TRBV28 combines with J gene TRBJ1-1; D gene unclear. The input for sequencing was CD8+ T cells from cultured PBMCs, taken from culture after CMV antigen stimulation. The CDR3 nucleotides read TGTGCCAGCTCAGGGAACACTGAAGCTTTCTTT. The encoded protein is CASSGNTEAFF.